This TCR beta chain was identified in a study of vaccination effects on CD4 cells after COVID-19. Turning to the study itself: After expansion with viral peptide pools in the ViraFEST assay, antigen-specific CD4+ T cells were sequenced. General study points: Infection- and vaccine-induced clones contracted markedly late after vaccination.

Libraries were prepared by immunoSEQ multiplex PCR; TCRdb keeps only in-frame clonotypes and omits some of them. The table lists 31,000 or so clones, around 70% of them singletons, with roughly 3.8% in the top ten. This clone showed up just a few times. Its target is unknown. Cultured cells yielded isolated CD4+ T cells after around 9 days. Cultures had half their medium replaced with IL-2 medium on days 3 and 7. This CDR3 has 13 residues. With V trimmed by 6 bases and J by 4 bases, 3 bases remained unmatched. This clonotype originated in a human donor who received a COVID-19 vaccine. The chain couples TRBV12-3 or TRBV12-4 to TRBJ1-2, with 9 bases aligning to TRBD1. The sample here was CD4+ T cells from PBMCs cultured without peptide, taken before COVID-19 vaccination. The CDR3 spells CASSQGQGYGYTF. CDR3 DNA: TGTGCCAGCAGCCAGGGACAGGGCTATGGCTACACCTTC.